Presented here are 11 T cell receptor beta chains from one specimen sequenced in a study of Tregs in tolerant kidney transplant recipients. Repertoires were generated with immunoSEQ multiplex PCR, while TCRdb's copy carries only in-frame clones and drops some. The table has over 85,000 clones, 93% seen once. The source material was CD4+ T cells from blood, sampled before the transplant. Receptors were obtained from a human donor who received a combined kidney and bone marrow transplant.

The V gene is TRBV28, the J gene TRBJ2-7; 9 bases line up with TRBD1. The CDR3 totals 15 residues. Germline V gene sequence: CDR1 MDHEN, CDR2 SYDVKM. Trimming cost V 6 bases and J 5 bases; bases outside gene matches: 11. CDR3 DNA: TGTGCCAGCAGCACACCGGGACAGGGTCTCGACGAGCAGTACTTC. Its protein is CASSTPGQGLDEQYF.

The chain employs TRBV7-9 and TRBJ2-3; possible D gene TRBD2, 5 bases. There are 13 residues in the CDR3. CDR1 is SEHNR, CDR2 FQNEAQ, per germline (reference sequence). Trimming stripped 1 base from V and 10 bases from J, with 12 bases between. CDR3: CASSLGGAEAQYF. The CDR3 nucleotides read TGTGCCAGCAGCTTAGGGGGAGCGGAGGCGCAGTATTTT.

The chain joins TRBV4-1 to TRBJ2-3; a weak D match, TRBD2 (5 bases). V gave up 3 bases and J gave up 7 bases, with 17 bases separating them. There are 15 residues in the CDR3. Germline lookup yields CDR1 MGHRA and CDR2 YSYEKL. Here the CDR3 reads CASSHPSRSLHTQYF. Here the CDR3 DNA reads TGCGCCAGCAGCCACCCTAGCAGGAGTTTACATACGCAGTATTTT.

The rearrangement uses TRBV7-9 and TRBJ2-7; tentatively, D is TRBD1 (5 bases). V was pared by 2 bases and J by 0 bases, with 8 bases between. This CDR3 region has 14 residues. Looked up from germline, CDR1 is SEHNR and CDR2 is FQNEAQ (reference sequence). CDR3 amino acids: CASSLTGLSYEQYF. DNA for the CDR3: TGTGCCAGCAGCTTAACAGGCCTCTCCTACGAGCAGTACTTC.

The chain carries TRBV28 and TRBJ2-1; 7 nucleotides line up with TRBD2. The ends lost 7 bases at V and 2 bases at J; junction bases unmatched: 8. The CDR3 has 15 residues. Per germline, CDR1 MDHEN and CDR2 SYDVKM. CDR3 sequence (DNA): TGTGCCAGCACCCCCCAACGGGGGGCCTACAATGAGCAGTTCTTC. Amino acids: CASTPQRGAYNEQFF.

The chain uses TRBV5-4 and TRBJ2-3; D gene unclear. Germline V gene sequence: CDR1 SGHNT, CDR2 YYREEE (reference sequence). V was shortened by 1 base and J by 1 base, with 7 bases between the two germline ends. The length of the CDR3 is 14 residues. The CDR3 coding sequence is TGTGCCAGCAGCTTGTTGACTCGCACAGATACGCAGTATTTT. It encodes CASSLLTRTDTQYF.

The chain recombines TRBV19 with TRBJ1-1, with D perhaps matching TRBD1 (6 bases). CDR1 and CDR2 from the germline V gene are LNHDA and SQIVND (reference sequence). The CDR3 covers 15 residues. Trimming took 6 bases from V and 6 from J, leaving 20 bases between them. The CDR3 bases are TGTGCCAGTAGCCCTACCCAACAGGGTGTTTCTGAAGCTTTCTTT. Translation gives CASSPTQQGVSEAFF.

V and J are TRBV2 and TRBJ2-5, with D tentatively TRBD1 (5 bases). V lost 4 bases to trimming and J lost 2 bases, with 8 bases between them. CDR1 SNHLY and CDR2 FYNNEI come from the germline V gene. This CDR3 is 13 amino acids long. DNA for the CDR3: TGTGCCAGCAGTGTTAGACAGCAAGAGACCCAGTACTTC. This sequence encodes CASSVRQQETQYF.

The rearrangement joins TRBV21-1 to TRBJ1-5. TRBV21-1 is shown as a pseudogene. The CDR3 sequence is 16 residues long. The CDR3 is CASSKWEVTPNQPQHF. The CDR3 coding sequence is TGTGCCAGCAGCAAGTGGGAGGTAACCCCAAATCAGCCCCAGCATTTT.

The chain recombines TRBV2 with TRBJ1-1; 9 bases fit TRBD1. CDR3 length equals 17 residues. V dropped 5 bases and J dropped 6; count of bases not matched to a gene: 16. Germline V CDR1 and CDR2: SNHLY, FYNNEI. DNA for the CDR3: TGTGCCAGCAGTAGAACAGGGGGCTCGGGGTCCGCGTCTGAAGCTTTCTTT. This gives the protein CASSRTGGSGSASEAFF. Drawing the rest from reference TRBV2 and TRBJ1-1, the complete variable domain is EPEVTQTPSHQVTQMGQEVILRCVPISNHLYFYWYRQILGQKVEFLVSFYNNEISEKSEIFDDQFSVERPDGSNFTLKIRSTKLEDSAMYFCASSRTGGSGSASEAFFGQGTRLTVV.

The chain combines TRBV25-1 with TRBJ2-3, with a possible D match to TRBD1 (6 bases). The CDR3 extends over 14 amino acids. CDR1 and CDR2 (germline): MGHDK, SYGVNS. V was shortened by 10 bases and J by 2 bases, with 16 bases between the two germline ends. CDR3 DNA sequence: TGTGCCACCTCGGACAGATACAACACAGATACGCAGTATTTT. As protein: CATSDRYNTDTQYF.